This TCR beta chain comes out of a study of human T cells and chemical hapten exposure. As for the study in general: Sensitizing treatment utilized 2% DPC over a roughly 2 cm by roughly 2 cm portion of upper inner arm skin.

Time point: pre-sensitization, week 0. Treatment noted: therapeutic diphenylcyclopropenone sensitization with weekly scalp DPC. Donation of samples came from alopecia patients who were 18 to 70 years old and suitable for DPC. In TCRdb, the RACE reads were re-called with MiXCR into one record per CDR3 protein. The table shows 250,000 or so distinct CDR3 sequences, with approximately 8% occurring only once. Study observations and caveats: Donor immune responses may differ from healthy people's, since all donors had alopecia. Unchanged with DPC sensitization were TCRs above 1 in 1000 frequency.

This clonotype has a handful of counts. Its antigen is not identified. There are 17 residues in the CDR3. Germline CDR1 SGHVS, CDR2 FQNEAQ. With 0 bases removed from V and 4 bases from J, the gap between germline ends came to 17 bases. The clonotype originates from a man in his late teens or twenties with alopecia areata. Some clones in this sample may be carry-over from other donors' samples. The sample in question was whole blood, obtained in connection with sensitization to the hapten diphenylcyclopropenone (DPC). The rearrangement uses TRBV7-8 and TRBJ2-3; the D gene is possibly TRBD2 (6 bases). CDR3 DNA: TGTGCCAGCAGCTTAGCGCGGGGAGGATATCGGGCAGATACGCAGTATTTT. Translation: CASSLARGGYRADTQYF.